This paragraph reports one T cell receptor beta chain. Its matching antigen is unknown. This specimen includes other DNA sequences encoding the same CDR3. The sample comes from a study of siplizumab effects on memory and regulatory T cells. Assay used: immunoSEQ multiplex PCR; TCRdb lists only in-frame clones, some missing. The sample contains 110,000 or so clones, about 93% of which appear only once. This CDR3 is 14 amino acids long. The germline V gene encodes CDR1 LNHDA and CDR2 SQIVND (reference sequence). J gave up 4 bases and V 3 bases, and 1 base lay outside the gene matches. Study observations and caveats: The apparent diversity of naive T cells exceeded that of memory cells, and naive T cells seemed to make a major contribution to the alloresponse.

The source is a human donor in good health. The rearrangement links TRBV19 to TRBJ2-5, with TRBD1 identical over 11 bases. Source material: CD4+ T cells sorted from blood. The CDR3, as DNA: TGTGCCAGTAGTATCGGACAGGGGGCAGAGACCCAGTACTTC. This sequence encodes CASSIGQGAETQYF.